The 30 T cell receptor beta chains reported below all come from one sample, sequenced in a study of spatial heterogeneity in lung cancer. Study-wide points: Intratumoral expanded alpha and beta TCR counts were found to track tumor mutation counts.

Time point here: sample taken at primary tumor resection. MiXCR, run by TCRdb on the 5' RACE reads, gives a single entry per CDR3 protein. The data contain over 15,000 distinct CDR3 sequences, around 7% of them singletons. These receptors' antigens are unknown. Sample: lung tumor tissue, taken at surgery. Source of these receptors: a female donor with early-stage non-small cell lung cancer.

This clonotype came up many times. The chain employs TRBV3-1 and TRBJ2-5; TRBD1 aligns across 7 bases. Germline assignment: CDR1 LGHDT and CDR2 YNNKEL (reference sequence). The V segment lost 2 bases and the J segment 3 bases; nucleotides outside the gene matches: 6. The CDR3 loop spans 15 amino acids. The CDR3 here is CASSQYYTGEETQYF. DNA of the CDR3: TGTGCCAGCAGCCAATACTATACAGGGGAAGAGACCCAGTACTTC.

This clonotype was seen ten or more times. The chain has TRBV24-1 and TRBJ2-4; D gene uncertain. This CDR3 region has 15 residues. Germline V gene lookup returns CDR1 KGHDR and CDR2 SFDVKD. V shed 6 bases and J shed 4 bases, with 15 bases lying between them. CDR3 sequence: CATSSSTEDKNIQYF. Written as DNA, the CDR3 is TGTGCCACCAGTTCCTCTACCGAGGATAAAAACATTCAGTACTTC.

There are many counts of this clonotype. The rearrangement links TRBV18 to TRBJ1-1; 7 positions agree with TRBD1. The CDR3 has 13 residues. Per the germline V gene, CDR1 is KGHSH and CDR2 is LQKENI. V lost 5 bases and J lost 2; bases outside the gene matches: 2. CDR3: CASSDRANTEAFF. DNA of the CDR3: TGTGCCAGCTCAGACAGGGCCAACACTGAAGCTTTCTTT.

DNA for the CDR3: TGTGCCTGGAGAGCCGGGGGGACCCAGTACTTC. This gives the protein CAWRAGGTQYF. This chain connects TRBV30 to TRBJ2-5; perhaps TRBD2 as D (6 bases). Trimming left V 3 bases short and J 7 bases short, with 9 bases between. The CDR3 totals 11 residues. The germline V gene encodes CDR1 GTSNPN and CDR2 SVGIG (reference sequence).

The table lists this clonotype with many counts. The chain uses TRBV7-6 and TRBJ2-1; TRBD2 aligns across 13 bases. V lost 5 bases, J lost 9 bases, and 10 bases stayed unmatched. The V gene's germline CDR1 is SGHVS and CDR2 FNYEAQ. This CDR3 is built from 16 residues. CDR3 amino acids: CASSGLAGAPRSEQFF. CDR3 bases: TGTGCCAGCAGCGGACTAGCGGGGGCCCCTCGGAGTGAGCAGTTCTTC. The whole variable domain, remainder taken from reference TRBV7-6 and TRBJ2-1, is GAGVSQSPRYKVTKRGQDVALRCDPISGHVSLYWYRQALGQGPEFLTYFNYEAQQDKSGLPNDRFSAERPEGSISTLTIQRTEQRDSAMYRCASSGLAGAPRSEQFFGPGTRLTVL.

This clonotype was counted at least ten times. V and J are TRBV12-3 or TRBV12-4 and TRBJ1-5; tentatively, D is TRBD1 (5 bases). V was shortened by 4 bases and J by 1 base, with 11 bases between the two germline ends. The CDR3 has 15 amino acids. Here the CDR3 DNA reads TGTGCCAGCAGTTCGGGGGACGGAAGCAATCAGCCCCAGCATTTT. The encoded protein is CASSSGDGSNQPQHF.

The CDR3 coding sequence is TGTGCCAGCAGTCCCTCAGAGGTAGACGAGCAGTACTTC. Translated, it gives CASSPSEVDEQYF. The rearrangement uses TRBV12-3 or TRBV12-4 and TRBJ2-7, with D hard to call. Trimming stripped 5 bases from V and 5 bases from J, with 13 bases between. This CDR3 has 13 residues.

Worth noting for this clonotype: This may stem from a read error, because a much larger clone lies one nucleotide away. V usage is TRBV2 and J usage is TRBJ1-5, with no clear D. In germline, CDR1 is SNHLY, CDR2 FYNNEI. The CDR3 runs to 13 residues. The CDR3 sequence: CVSRRKADQPQHF. In DNA, the CDR3 is TGTGTCAGCAGGCGCAAGGCCGATCAGCCCCAGCATTTT. The full variable domain, with the rest looked up from reference TRBV2 and TRBJ1-5, is EPEVTQTPSHQVTQMGQEVILRCVPISNHLYFYWYRQILGQKVEFLVSFYNNEISEKSEIFDDQFSVERPDGSNFTLKIRSTKLEDSAMYFCVSRRKADQPQHFGDGTRLSIL.

CDR3 in amino acids: CASSEEQPQETQYF. The CDR3 DNA sequence: TGTGCCAGCAGTGAAGAACAACCCCAAGAGACCCAGTACTTC. The gene calls are TRBV6-1 and TRBJ2-5, with no clear D. There are 14 residues in the CDR3. Trimming took 1 base from V and 1 from J, leaving 7 bases between them. CDR1 MNHNS and CDR2 SASEGT come from the germline V gene.

The table lists this clonotype with many counts. This sequence joins TRBV7-9 and TRBJ2-5, with a weak D call TRBD1 (6 bases). V lost 1 base to trimming and J lost 2 bases, with 11 bases between them. CDR1 and CDR2 (germline): SEHNR, FQNEAQ (reference sequence). This CDR3 is built from 15 residues. The CDR3: CASSLDRVTQETQYF. CDR3 sequence (DNA): TGTGCCAGCAGCTTAGACAGGGTGACTCAAGAGACCCAGTACTTC. The complete variable domain, with remaining parts taken from reference TRBV7-9 and TRBJ2-5, reads DTGVSQNPRHKITKRGQNVTFRCDPISEHNRLYWYRQTLGQGPEFLTYFQNEAQLEKSRLLSDRFSAERPKGSFSTLEIQRTEQGDSAMYLCASSLDRVTQETQYFGPGTRLLVL.

This clonotype appeared many times. The chain employs TRBV12-3 or TRBV12-4 and TRBJ1-6, with D possibly being TRBD1 (5 bases). The length of the CDR3 is 14 residues. V lost 3 bases, J lost 6 bases, and 9 bases lay in between. CDR3 in DNA: TGTGCCAGCAGTTTGGGGGGTTTTAATTCACCCCTCCACTTT. Translation: CASSLGGFNSPLHF.

This clonotype was picked up many times. The chain combines TRBV5-5 with TRBJ2-2; D possibly corresponds to TRBD1 (6 bases). V was pared by 4 bases and J by 6 bases, with 16 bases between. CDR1 SGHKS and CDR2 YYEKEE come from the germline V gene (reference sequence). The CDR3 totals 15 residues. In DNA form, the CDR3 reads TGTGCCAGCAGCCTTGCCCAGGGGACCCCCGGGGAGCTGTTTTTT. Encoded protein: CASSLAQGTPGELFF.

Only a few counts were recorded for this clonotype. The rearrangement uses TRBV5-4 and TRBJ2-3; 12 bases align to TRBD2. CDR1 is SGHNT, CDR2 YYREEE, per germline (reference sequence). The trim removed 4 bases at V and 5 bases at J, leaving 11 bases unmatched. The CDR3 length is 17 residues. The CDR3 DNA reads as TGTGCCAGCAGCCCGTCGACTAGCGGGGGACCTCAAGATACGCAGTATTTT. Translation gives CASSPSTSGGPQDTQYF.

This clonotype was seen many times. The J gene is TRBJ2-7, the V gene TRBV10-3, with TRBD2 as a possible D gene (6 bases). Germline CDR1 is ENHRY and CDR2 is SYGVKD. The CDR3 loop spans 13 amino acids. CDR3 nucleotides: TGTGCGCACGCGGAGGGCCGTTACGACGAGCAGTACTTC. Its translation: CAHAEGRYDEQYF.

This clonotype has ten or more counts. This chain joins TRBV28 and TRBJ2-2, with 8 bases lining up with TRBD1. Germline V gene data show CDR1 as MDHEN and CDR2 as SYDVKM. The ends lost 5 bases at V and 7 bases at J; junction bases unmatched: 9. There are 15 residues in the CDR3. The CDR3 loop is CASSPPTGDHGELFF. In DNA form, the CDR3 reads TGTGCCAGCAGTCCCCCGACAGGGGATCACGGGGAGCTGTTTTTT.

In this sample, this clonotype turned up many times. The genes are TRBV5-6 and TRBJ2-1; the D is unclear. V lost 4 bases and J lost 7, with 9 bases in between. Germline assignment: CDR1 SGHDT and CDR2 YYEEEE. This CDR3 region has 12 residues. CDR3 DNA: TGTGCCAGCAGCGTAGGGATGAATGAGCAGTTCTTC. Residues: CASSVGMNEQFF.

This clonotype was detected many times. The V gene is TRBV7-9, the J gene TRBJ2-3; TRBD2 aligns across 9 bases. Germline CDR1 is SEHNR and CDR2 is FQNEAQ (reference sequence). CDR3 length: 16 amino acids. V was clipped by 1 base and J by 3 bases; unmatched bases: 5. CDR3 sequence reads: CASSLEAGGWTDTQYF. For the CDR3, the DNA is TGTGCCAGCAGCTTAGAGGCGGGGGGGTGGACAGATACGCAGTATTTT.

This clonotype was seen a handful of times. V usage is TRBV13 and J usage is TRBJ2-3; TRBD1 is a possible D gene (5 bases). V was trimmed by 5 bases and J by 3 bases, leaving 18 bases between them. This CDR3 comprises 16 residues. Germline V CDR1 and CDR2: PRHDT, FYEKMQ (reference sequence). The CDR3 spells CASSPSQGMVTDTQYF. CDR3 in DNA: TGTGCCAGCAGCCCCTCTCAGGGAATGGTTACAGATACGCAGTATTTT.

Ten or more counts support this clonotype. The CDR3 loop is CASSPLRLAGGPYEQFF. The CDR3 nucleotides are TGTGCCAGCAGCCCCCTTAGGCTAGCGGGGGGGCCCTATGAGCAGTTCTTC. The chain has TRBV7-9 and TRBJ2-1; 12 nucleotides match TRBD2. Per germline, CDR1 SEHNR and CDR2 FQNEAQ (reference sequence). The J segment lost 8 bases and the V segment lost 5 bases, leaving 13 bases of the junction unmatched. The CDR3 sequence is 17 residues long.

This clonotype was counted at least ten times. This chain joins TRBV5-1 and TRBJ2-7, with D perhaps matching TRBD2 (5 bases). The CDR3 contains 16 residues. Per germline, CDR1 SGHRS and CDR2 YFSETQ. V was shortened by 4 bases and J by 0 bases, with 17 bases between the two germline ends. The CDR3 reads CASSTGSGLSSYEQYF. The CDR3 DNA follows: TGCGCCAGCAGCACCGGATCGGGATTAAGCTCCTACGAGCAGTACTTC.

There are a few counts of this clonotype. The V call is TRBV6-1, the J call TRBJ1-6, with D possibly TRBD1 on 6 matching bases. CDR3 length: 15 amino acids. Per the germline V gene, CDR1 is MNHNS and CDR2 is SASEGT. V lost 11 bases and J lost 10, with 24 bases in between. CDR3 protein: CAVQGNPSLISPLHF. The CDR3, as DNA: TGTGCCGTACAGGGTAATCCCTCCTTAATCTCACCCCTCCACTTT.

This clonotype was recorded many times. The V and J genes are TRBV12-3 or TRBV12-4 and TRBJ1-1, with D tentatively TRBD1 (6 bases). This CDR3 comprises 14 residues. With 7 bases removed from V and 4 bases from J, the gap between germline ends came to 16 bases. The CDR3: CASNSLGGGTEAFF. CDR3 bases: TGTGCCAGCAACTCCTTAGGGGGGGGCACTGAAGCTTTCTTT.

This clonotype has a count of ten or more. V gene TRBV7-3 combines with J gene TRBJ1-4, with TRBD1 matching over 8 bases. CDR1 and CDR2 from the germline V gene are SGHTA and FQGTGA. The V segment lost 5 bases and the J segment 10 bases; nucleotides outside the gene matches: 6. The CDR3 consists of 13 residues. The CDR3 sequence: CASSADRDAKLFF. For the CDR3, the DNA is TGTGCCAGCAGCGCGGACAGGGACGCAAAACTGTTTTTT.

In its sample, this clonotype was seen many times. V usage is TRBV2 and J usage is TRBJ2-2, with unresolved D. V dropped 5 bases and J dropped 1 base, with 8 bases sitting between them. The CDR3 has 14 amino acids. The germline V gene has CDR1 SNHLY and CDR2 FYNNEI. The CDR3 DNA reads as TGTGCCAGCAGTCTGGGCGGGAACACCGGGGAGCTGTTTTTT. Protein sequence: CASSLGGNTGELFF.

This clonotype was seen ten or more times. The V gene is TRBV28, the J gene TRBJ1-6; 7 bases agree with TRBD1. The length of the CDR3 is 13 residues. Per the germline V gene, CDR1 is MDHEN and CDR2 is SYDVKM. V was clipped by 6 bases and J by 9 bases; unmatched bases: 5. The CDR3 coding sequence is TGTGCCAGCAGGGGGACAGTTCCTTCACCCCTCCACTTT. It encodes CASRGTVPSPLHF.

The chain recombines TRBV7-2 with TRBJ2-5, with TRBD2 as a possible D gene (6 bases). The V gene lost 5 bases and the J gene lost 3 bases, with 10 bases spanning the gap. The CDR3 is 13 amino acids. From germline, CDR1 is SGHTA and CDR2 FQGNSA. The CDR3 region is CASSRGGEETQYF. The CDR3 nucleotides are TGTGCCAGCAGCCGAGGAGGGGAAGAGACCCAGTACTTC.

Judged by abundance, this clonotype is medium-sized (0.01 to 0.1%). This chain connects TRBV2 to TRBJ1-2; 9 bases fit TRBD1. This CDR3 spans 16 amino acids. Germline-derived CDR1 and CDR2 are SNHLY and FYNNEI. V was clipped by 2 bases and J by 1 base; unmatched bases: 5. CDR3 bases: TGTGCCAGCAGTGAACCCACAGGGGGCTTTAACTATGGCTACACCTTC. This sequence encodes CASSEPTGGFNYGYTF.

This clonotype was seen ten or more times. This rearrangement joins TRBV6-5 to TRBJ1-1, with unresolved D. V lost 5 bases, J lost 3 bases, and 7 bases lay in between. Germline assignment: CDR1 MNHEY and CDR2 SVGAGI. This CDR3 region has 12 residues. The CDR3: CASSPGYTEAFF. Here the CDR3 DNA reads TGTGCCAGCAGTCCTGGTTACACTGAAGCTTTCTTT.

This clonotype was seen repeatedly, ten times or more. The V gene is TRBV10-3, the J gene TRBJ2-2; possible D gene TRBD2, 7 bases. The CDR3 runs 13 residues. Germline lookup yields CDR1 ENHRY and CDR2 SYGVKD. The germline V and J ends were trimmed by 5 bases and 7 bases, with 11 bases remaining between them. CDR3 amino acids: CAISRGADGELFF. CDR3 coding DNA: TGTGCCATCAGTCGGGGGGCTGACGGGGAGCTGTTTTTT.

The chain combines TRBV29-1 with TRBJ1-1, with D uncertain. CDR3 size: 13 residues. Germline V gene lookup returns CDR1 SQVTM and CDR2 ANQGSEA. Deletions cut 8 bases from V and 1 base from J, with 14 bases between. CDR3 residues: CSFSYSGNTEAFF. The DNA of the CDR3 is TGCAGCTTTTCTTACTCGGGGAACACTGAAGCTTTCTTT.